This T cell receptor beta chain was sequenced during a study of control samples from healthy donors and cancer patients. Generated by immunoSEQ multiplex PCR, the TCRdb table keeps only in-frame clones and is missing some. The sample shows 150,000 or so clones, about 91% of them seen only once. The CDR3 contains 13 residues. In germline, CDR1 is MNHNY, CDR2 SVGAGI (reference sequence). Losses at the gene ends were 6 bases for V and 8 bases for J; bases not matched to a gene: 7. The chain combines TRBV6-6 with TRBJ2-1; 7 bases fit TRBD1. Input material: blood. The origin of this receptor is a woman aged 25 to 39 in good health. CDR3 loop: CASRPRQGHEQFF. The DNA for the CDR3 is TGTGCCAGCAGACCGAGACAGGGCCATGAGCAGTTCTTC.